These 31 T cell receptor beta chains originate from one sample sequenced in a study of blood T cell repertoires in COVID-19. Assay used: immunoSEQ multiplex PCR; TCRdb lists only in-frame clones, some missing. The sample lists about 240,000 clones, about 89% occurring once. The sequenced sample consisted of PBMCs or T cells enriched from blood (not recorded which). The source is a man aged 40-49 years who had recovered from COVID-19.

This clone was recorded a few times. The chain links TRBV28 to TRBJ1-5, with 7 positions matching TRBD1. V gave up 6 bases and J gave up 1 base; unmatched junction bases: 6. The CDR3 has 15 amino acids. Per germline, CDR1 MDHEN and CDR2 SYDVKM. CDR3 sequence (DNA): TGTGCCAGCAGCAACCTACAGGGGAGCAATCAGCCCCAGCATTTT. Translated: CASSNLQGSNQPQHF.

The chain employs TRBV9 and TRBJ2-1, with D possibly being TRBD1 (5 bases). The CDR3 contains 14 residues. The V end was cut by 0 bases, the J end by 6 bases, with 10 bases between. CDR1 and CDR2 (germline): SGDLS, YYNGEE. The CDR3 bases are TGTGCCAGCAGCGTAGTCTCTCAGGGCAATGAGCAGTTCTTC. Its protein is CASSVVSQGNEQFF. The full variable domain, its missing parts supplied by reference TRBV9 and TRBJ2-1, is DSGVTQTPKHLITATGQRVTLRCSPRSGDLSVYWYQQSLDQGLQFLIQYYNGEERAKGNILERFSAQQFPDLHSELNLSSLELGDSALYFCASSVVSQGNEQFFGPGTRLTVL.

This chain uses TRBV7-3 with TRBJ1-3, with 7 bases lining up with TRBD1. The CDR3 is 15 residues long. The V segment lost 2 bases and the J segment 4 bases; nucleotides outside the gene matches: 5. CDR1 and CDR2 from the germline V gene are SGHTA and FQGTGA. This CDR3 is CASSLSGQIGNTIYF. As DNA, the CDR3 is TGTGCCAGCAGCTTATCGGGACAGATCGGAAACACCATATATTTT.

The J gene is TRBJ1-5, the V gene TRBV11-2, with TRBD1 identical over 7 bases. CDR1 SGHAT and CDR2 FQNNGV come from the germline V gene. CDR3 length equals 16 residues. Unmatched junction bases numbered 11, after V lost 5 bases and J lost 4 bases. This CDR3 reads CASSHQRQGLNQPQHF. The CDR3 region has the DNA TGTGCCAGCAGCCACCAACGACAGGGTCTAAATCAGCCCCAGCATTTT.

V gene TRBV6-5 combines with J gene TRBJ2-7, with 8 bases aligning to TRBD2. This CDR3 comprises 16 residues. V gave up 2 bases and J gave up 0 bases; unmatched junction bases: 6. Per the germline V gene, CDR1 is MNHEY and CDR2 is SVGAGI. CDR3 sequence reads: CASSYGGGRSSYEQYF. CDR3 DNA sequence: TGTGCCAGCAGTTACGGAGGCGGGAGGAGCTCCTACGAGCAGTACTTC.

The chain joins TRBV18 to TRBJ2-5; 7 bases match TRBD1. CDR3 length: 14 amino acids. Germline CDR1 and CDR2: KGHSH and LQKENI. V lost 0 bases and J lost 5; bases outside the gene matches: 3. CDR3 loop: CASSPPQGSETQYF. In DNA form, the CDR3 reads TGTGCCAGCTCACCACCACAGGGGAGCGAGACCCAGTACTTC.

V and J are TRBV6-5 and TRBJ1-1, with D possibly matching TRBD1 (6 bases). This CDR3 has 13 amino acids. Germline V gives CDR1 MNHEY, CDR2 SVGAGI. The V end lost 11 bases, the J end lost 6 bases, and 19 bases lay between the germline ends. CDR3 region: CAGFGAGAPEAFF. The CDR3 coding sequence is TGTGCCGGCTTCGGGGCAGGGGCCCCTGAAGCTTTCTTT.

The CDR3 nucleotides are TGTGCCAGCAGCCCCGGGACACATGATACTGAAGAAGCTTTCTTT. Translating gives CASSPGTHDTEEAFF. The chain carries TRBV14 and TRBJ1-1; D is perhaps TRBD1 (6 bases). This CDR3 is 15 amino acids long. Germline values: CDR1 SGHDN, CDR2 FVKESK. The V end was cut by 4 bases, the J end by 8 bases, with 20 bases between.

The rearrangement uses TRBV6-5 and TRBJ2-2; D is possibly TRBD2 (6 bases). The germline gives CDR1 MNHEY, CDR2 SVGAGI. This CDR3 is 14 amino acids long. Trimming shortened V by 9 bases and J by 3 bases, and 14 bases separated the two germline ends. The CDR3 region is CASNGGSDTGELFF. For the CDR3, the DNA is TGTGCCAGTAACGGGGGTAGTGACACCGGGGAGCTGTTTTTT.

This chain connects TRBV28 to TRBJ2-1, with 9 bases that match TRBD1. This CDR3 has 16 amino acids. Per the germline V gene, CDR1 is MDHEN and CDR2 is SYDVKM. Trimming removed 0 bases from V and 1 base from J; junction bases left unmatched: 1. The CDR3 protein is CASSLWGTGSYNEQFF. CDR3 DNA: TGTGCCAGCAGTTTATGGGGGACAGGGTCCTACAATGAGCAGTTCTTC.

This rearrangement joins TRBV30 to TRBJ2-3; TRBD2 might be the D (5 bases). Germline values: CDR1 GTSNPN, CDR2 SVGIG (reference sequence). The CDR3 runs 16 residues. V dropped 1 base and J dropped 0 bases, with 14 bases sitting between them. The CDR3 DNA sequence: TGTGCCTGGAGTGAGGGAGCATACTCTAGCACAGATACGCAGTATTTT. It specifies CAWSEGAYSSTDTQYF.

This sequence joins TRBV18 and TRBJ2-3; 7 bases fit TRBD1. The J segment lost 1 base and the V segment lost 8 bases, leaving 0 bases of the junction unmatched. CDR3 length equals 12 residues. Germline assignment: CDR1 KGHSH and CDR2 LQKENI. The CDR3 reads CASGQGTDTQYF. The CDR3 nucleotides read TGTGCCAGCGGACAGGGCACAGATACGCAGTATTTT.

This clone was recorded a few times. The chain is built from TRBV5-4 and TRBJ1-2; D is possibly TRBD1 (6 bases). V lost 4 bases and J 2 bases, leaving 18 bases between the germline ends. The length of the CDR3 is 16 residues. The germline V gene has CDR1 SGHNT and CDR2 YYREEE (reference sequence). The CDR3 protein is CASSPGPGQRNYGYTF. CDR3 nucleotide sequence: TGTGCCAGCAGCCCCGGGCCAGGACAGAGAAACTATGGCTACACCTTC.

As DNA, the CDR3 is TGTGCCAGCACAAACTCCTACGAGCAGTACTTC. Its protein is CASTNSYEQYF. The V gene is TRBV27, the J gene TRBJ2-7; D uncertain. Per the germline V gene, CDR1 is MNHEY and CDR2 is SMNVEV (reference sequence). V was cut by 7 bases and J by 0 bases, with 4 bases left in between. The CDR3 extends over 11 amino acids.

The chain couples TRBV27 to TRBJ2-5; a possible D gene is TRBD1 (6 bases). This CDR3 region has 15 residues. Trimming took off 0 bases at V and 5 bases at J, with 13 bases between the two ends. Germline V CDR1 and CDR2: MNHEY, SMNVEV (reference sequence). This CDR3 is CASSLSLGTGETQYF. CDR3 DNA: TGTGCCAGCAGTTTATCCCTGGGCACAGGGGAGACCCAGTACTTC.

The V call is TRBV5-1, the J call TRBJ2-2; D remains unclear. Per germline, CDR1 SGHRS and CDR2 YFSETQ. V was clipped by 0 bases and J by 4 bases, with 7 bases between them. This CDR3 region has 14 residues. The CDR3 region has the DNA TGCGCCAGCAGCTTGGGGCTGTCCACCGGGGAGCTGTTTTTT. It is translated as CASSLGLSTGELFF.

This clone was seen only once. J is TRBJ1-2 and V is TRBV28; TRBD1 agrees at 7 bases. The ends lost 5 bases at V and 6 bases at J; junction bases unmatched: 6. CDR1 MDHEN and CDR2 SYDVKM come from the germline V gene. The CDR3 is 13 amino acids. DNA of the CDR3: TGTGCCAGCAGTCGCAGGGGGAACGATGGCTACACCTTC. Its translation: CASSRRGNDGYTF.

This chain joins TRBV9 and TRBJ2-4, with 7 bases that match TRBD1. There are 17 residues in the CDR3. V shed 4 bases and J 0 bases; nucleotides not matched to a gene: 10. Germline V CDR1 and CDR2: SGDLS, YYNGEE. The CDR3 DNA is TGTGCCAGCAGCCCCGGGACAGAGAGTTTAGCCAAAAACATTCAGTACTTC. This sequence encodes CASSPGTESLAKNIQYF.

The V gene is TRBV6-4, the J gene TRBJ2-1, with D tentatively TRBD2 (7 bases). CDR3 length: 15 residues. Germline V lookup: CDR1 MRHNA, CDR2 SNTAGT. The ends were cut back, 0 bases at V and 8 bases at J, with 14 bases in the middle. The CDR3 is CASSDSSGGPDEQFF. In nucleotides, the CDR3 is TGTGCCAGCAGTGACTCTTCGGGGGGCCCGGATGAGCAGTTCTTC.

The V gene is TRBV19, the J gene TRBJ1-5; 7 bases line up with TRBD1. Germline trimming cut 1 base from V and 2 bases from J; bases unmatched to any gene: 8. This CDR3 has 17 amino acids. Germline lookup yields CDR1 LNHDA and CDR2 SQIVND (reference sequence). The CDR3 coding sequence is TGTGCCAGTAGTATAGGGCGGAGGGGGCAACGCAATCAGCCCCAGCATTTT. Translated: CASSIGRRGQRNQPQHF.

This sequence joins TRBV7-9 and TRBJ2-7; 10 bases map to TRBD1. Germline V gene sequence: CDR1 SEHNR, CDR2 FQNEAQ (reference sequence). There are 14 residues in the CDR3. The trim removed 5 bases at V and 5 bases at J, leaving 6 bases unmatched. In DNA form, the CDR3 reads TGTGCCAGCAGCAAAGGACAGGGGGTTAACGAGCAGTACTTC. This translates into CASSKGQGVNEQYF.

The chain has TRBV28 and TRBJ2-7; TRBD2 is a possible D gene (6 bases). V gave up 4 bases and J gave up 6 bases, with 16 bases separating them. This CDR3 region has 14 residues. Germline V lookup: CDR1 MDHEN, CDR2 SYDVKM. CDR3 sequence reads: CASSWEVDLTEQYF. CDR3 sequence (DNA): TGTGCCAGCAGTTGGGAGGTGGATTTAACCGAGCAGTACTTC.

The genes are TRBV6-1 and TRBJ2-7; D may be TRBD2 (6 bases). Germline V gene data show CDR1 as MNHNS and CDR2 as SASEGT. This CDR3 is 18 amino acids long. The germline V and J ends were trimmed by 1 base and 0 bases, with 19 bases remaining between them. DNA for the CDR3: TGTGCCAGCAGTGAAGGGCCCGATGGGGGGATAAGCTCCTACGAGCAGTACTTC. This translates into CASSEGPDGGISSYEQYF.

This chain connects TRBV5-5 to TRBJ1-5, with D perhaps TRBD1 (5 bases). V was trimmed by 3 bases and J by 5 bases, leaving 9 bases between them. Germline CDR1 is SGHKS and CDR2 is YYEKEE (reference sequence). The CDR3 sequence is 13 residues long. CDR3 protein: CASSWTGDQPQHF. The CDR3 region has the DNA TGTGCCAGCAGCTGGACGGGGGATCAGCCCCAGCATTTT. Looking up the rest from reference TRBV5-5 and TRBJ1-5 gives the full variable domain: DAGVTQSPTHLIKTRGQQVTLRCSPISGHKSVSWYQQVLGQGPQFIFQYYEKEERGRGNFPDRFSARQFPNYSSELNVNALLLGDSALYLCASSWTGDQPQHFGDGTRLSIL.

The table lists this clone with a count of one. The chain links TRBV18 to TRBJ1-1; 7 bases align to TRBD1. Germline values: CDR1 KGHSH, CDR2 LQKENI. The CDR3 consists of 15 residues. V gave up 5 bases and J gave up 0 bases; unmatched junction bases: 6. The CDR3 bases are TGTGCCAGCTCAGATCCAGGGGGAATGAACACTGAAGCTTTCTTT. It codes for CASSDPGGMNTEAFF.

The chain has TRBV2 and TRBJ1-5; 7 nucleotides agree with TRBD1. The CDR3 runs to 16 residues. J gave up 3 bases and V 2 bases, and 7 bases lay outside the gene matches. Germline V CDR1 and CDR2: SNHLY, FYNNEI. CDR3 protein: CASSERRGLVNQPQHF. Written as DNA, the CDR3 is TGTGCCAGCAGTGAACGGAGGGGGCTAGTCAATCAGCCCCAGCATTTT.

The rearrangement links TRBV4-3 to TRBJ2-7; D is perhaps TRBD1 (6 bases). Germline CDR1 is LGHNA and CDR2 is YSLEER. The CDR3 extends over 14 amino acids. V lost 0 bases to trimming and J lost 3 bases, with 9 bases between them. This chain's CDR3 is CASSQDVTGYEQYF. For the CDR3, the DNA is TGCGCCAGCAGCCAAGATGTGACAGGCTACGAGCAGTACTTC.

In its sample, this clone was seen a few times. The V call is TRBV14, the J call TRBJ2-1; D remains unclear. Per the germline V gene, CDR1 is SGHDN and CDR2 is FVKESK. V lost 0 bases, J lost 0 bases, and 12 bases lay in between. The length of the CDR3 is 17 residues. The CDR3 is CASSQEGVSYSYNEQFF. The CDR3 DNA is TGTGCCAGCAGCCAAGAAGGAGTCTCCTACTCCTACAATGAGCAGTTCTTC.

This chain connects TRBV10-3 to TRBJ1-1, with D unresolved. Per the germline V gene, CDR1 is ENHRY and CDR2 is SYGVKD. This CDR3 is 12 amino acids long. Trimming cost V 7 bases and J 3 bases, with 9 bases left between them. The CDR3 loop reads CAIKAYDTEAFF. CDR3 sequence (DNA): TGTGCCATCAAAGCCTATGACACTGAAGCTTTCTTT.

This clone was seen only once. This rearrangement joins TRBV2 to TRBJ2-1, with 9 bases lining up with TRBD2. Germline V gives CDR1 SNHLY, CDR2 FYNNEI. CDR3 length: 13 residues. Losses at the gene ends were 7 bases for V and 8 bases for J; bases not matched to a gene: 6. The CDR3 loop reads CASIQTSGYEQFF. The CDR3 region has the DNA TGTGCCAGCATCCAGACTAGCGGCTATGAGCAGTTCTTC.

This chain joins TRBV27 and TRBJ2-1; TRBD2 matches 10 bases. Looked up from germline, CDR1 is MNHEY and CDR2 is SMNVEV (reference sequence). This CDR3 has 18 residues. J gave up 4 bases and V 2 bases, and 11 bases lay outside the gene matches. Here the CDR3 reads CASSLGRSSGSRYNEQFF. The CDR3 nucleotides are TGTGCCAGCAGTTTAGGGAGATCTAGCGGGAGTCGATACAATGAGCAGTTCTTC.